The rows below give T cell receptor beta chains drawn from one sample of a study of blood T cell repertoires in COVID-19. Libraries were prepared by immunoSEQ multiplex PCR; TCRdb keeps only in-frame clonotypes and omits some of them. Found here are approximately 250,000 clones, approximately 91% of them singletons; the top ten hold approximately 1%. Sequenced input: PBMCs or T cells enriched from blood (not recorded which). The receptor source for this set is a woman under 40 who had recovered from COVID-19. Both conserved end residues are part of each CDR3. A D gene is named only where the DNA matches it firmly. For some rows the clone size is stated as once, few or many, or as a class when expanded; others skip it.

TRBV20-1	.	TRBD2	CSASRLTSGRARNTDTQYF
TRBV21-1	few	.	CASSKSAPGRQGEAFF
TRBV6-1	.	.	CASSKAFTGTDTQYF
TRBV25-1	.	.	CASSKEGGPSQGYGYTF
TRBV7-8	.	.	CASSLQGGTDTQYF
TRBV6-1	.	TRBD2	CASREDRSPFTSGRVFNTDTQYF
TRBV5-5	once	.	CASSLLAFVQETQYF
TRBV7-8	.	.	CASSREGDRYNEQFF
TRBV9	.	.	CASSVSAYNEQFF
TRBV2	few	TRBD1	CASSDWGQGRNTGELFF
TRBV9	.	.	CASSVVQGGTGELFF
TRBV19	.	TRBD1	CASTGTGSWGYTF
TRBV5-8	.	.	CASSPWTNMYNEQFF
TRBV19	.	TRBD1	CASDTGGLYGYTF
TRBV19	.	.	CASSIMGGGADTEAFF
TRBV27	.	.	CASSSARGPNSPLHF
TRBV7-3	.	TRBD2	CASSKTSGPYEQYF
TRBV18	.	.	CASSPFAGNTEAFF
TRBV10-1	.	.	CASSPRLGAEQFF
TRBV30	.	.	CAWSYGPLAKNIQYF
TRBV11-1	.	.	CASSHRQIMNTEAFF
TRBV4-1	.	TRBD1	CASSQQGGDTEAFF
TRBV29-1	.	.	CSIGDNSNTIYF
TRBV30	.	TRBD1	CAWERGQARGGYTF
TRBV28	.	TRBD1	CASSPRTGGLQPQHF
TRBV19	.	.	CASSTGASYNSPLHF
TRBV5-1	.	TRBD1	CASSFDRGNTEAFF
TRBV13	.	TRBD1	CASSFRQGGASTEAFF
TRBV28	.	.	CAILQGRKTEAFF
TRBV5-6	.	.	CASSHNRADPPQHF
TRBV28	.	TRBD1	CASSTLDRGREKLFF
TRBV19	few	TRBD1	CASSGGTGGSEQYF